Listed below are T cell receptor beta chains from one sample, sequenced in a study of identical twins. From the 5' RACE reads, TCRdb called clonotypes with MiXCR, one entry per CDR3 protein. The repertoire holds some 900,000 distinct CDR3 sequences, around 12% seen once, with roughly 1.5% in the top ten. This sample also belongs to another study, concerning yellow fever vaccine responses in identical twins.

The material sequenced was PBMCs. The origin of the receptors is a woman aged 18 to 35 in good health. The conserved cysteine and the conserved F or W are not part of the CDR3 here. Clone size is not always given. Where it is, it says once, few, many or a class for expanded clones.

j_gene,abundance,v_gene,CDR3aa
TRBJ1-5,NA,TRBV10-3,AISDSWEAGNQPQH
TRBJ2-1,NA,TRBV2,ASSEDLAGLIDNEQF
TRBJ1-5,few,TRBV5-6,ASPLQYSNQPQH
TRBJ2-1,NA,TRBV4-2,ASSQDLTPSYNEQF
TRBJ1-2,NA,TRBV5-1,ASSLYRVQYGYT
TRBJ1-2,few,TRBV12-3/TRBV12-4,ASSFGSAGVGYT
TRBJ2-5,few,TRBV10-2,ASTSGGLEAEETQY
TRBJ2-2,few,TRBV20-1,SASQGRGNTGELF
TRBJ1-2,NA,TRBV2,ASSEREGLGGYT
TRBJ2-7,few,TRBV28,ASNSEGPYEQY
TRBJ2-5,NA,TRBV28,ASRVTHRYQETQY
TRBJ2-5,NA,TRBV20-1,SAREGTSGQETQY
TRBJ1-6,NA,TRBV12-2,ASPEFYAGSSYNSPLH
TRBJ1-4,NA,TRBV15,ATSRLGGRATNEKLF
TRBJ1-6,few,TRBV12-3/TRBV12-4,ASSLTEGFDSPLH
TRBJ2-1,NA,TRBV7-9,ASRHAGGLNEQF
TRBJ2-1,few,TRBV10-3,ATLWGIGNEQF
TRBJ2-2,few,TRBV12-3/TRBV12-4,ASSPLPREGFGELF
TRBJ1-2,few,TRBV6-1,ASSEVAGGDGYT
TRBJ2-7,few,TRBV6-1,ATEAYSYEQY
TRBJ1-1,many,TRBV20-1,SARGSNTEAF
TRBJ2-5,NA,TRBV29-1,SVYSGSRETQY
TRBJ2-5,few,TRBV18,ASSPLGLAEVETQY
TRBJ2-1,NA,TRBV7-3,ASSLFSGLAGRNEQF
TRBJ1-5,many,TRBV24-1,ATQGGLANQPQH
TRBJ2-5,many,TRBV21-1,ASINNLGREWQETQY
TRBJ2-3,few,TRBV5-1,ASSLLAAADTQY
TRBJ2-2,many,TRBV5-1,ASSGRTGNTGELF
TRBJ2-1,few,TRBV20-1,SARDRSLSGRRGGEQF
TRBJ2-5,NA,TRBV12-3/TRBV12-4,ASSLRGTGETQY
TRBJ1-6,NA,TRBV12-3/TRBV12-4,ATTQGGHSPLH
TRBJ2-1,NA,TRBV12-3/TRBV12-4,ASRGTADNEQF
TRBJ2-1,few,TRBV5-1,ASSHGLGLAGASSYNEQF
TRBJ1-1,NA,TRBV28,ASREGRPTEAF
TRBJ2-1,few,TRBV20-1,SASIGTSGHNEQF